The present T cell receptor (beta chain) was sequenced within a study of regulatory T cells. Study results and caveats: Hydrophobic residues at CDR3 positions 6 and 7 were enriched in conventional CD4+ T cells of CD3G-deficient patients. Regulatory T cells showed the strongest V-J pair restriction and V/J gene skewing among patient repertoires.

Primers: 52 TRBV forward and 13 TRBJ reverse. This table comes from immunoSEQ multiplex PCR, and its TCRdb copy is limited to in-frame clones, with some not included. The profile shows some 38,000 clones, around nine tenths of them singletons. As regards this clone: The antigen is unknown.

Every patient with CD3G deficiency had evidence of autoimmunity. Patients aged 2 to 39 years had fewer naive and more memory CD4+ and CD8+ T cells. CD4+ T cells were divided by sorting: CD25-high CD127-low Tregs, CD25-low CD127-high conventional cells. CDR1 is MNHNY and CDR2 is SVGAGI in the germline V gene (reference sequence). This CDR3 is 12 amino acids long. Trimming cost V 2 bases and J 10 bases; bases outside gene matches: 2. The genes are TRBV6-6 and TRBJ2-1; TRBD1 agrees at 7 bases. The sequencing input was conventional CD4+ T cells sorted from blood. The source is a person in their late teens or twenties with CD3G deficiency. The CDR3 DNA reads TGTGCCAGCAGTTACCCACAGGGGGAGCAGTTCTTC. It encodes CASSYPQGEQFF.